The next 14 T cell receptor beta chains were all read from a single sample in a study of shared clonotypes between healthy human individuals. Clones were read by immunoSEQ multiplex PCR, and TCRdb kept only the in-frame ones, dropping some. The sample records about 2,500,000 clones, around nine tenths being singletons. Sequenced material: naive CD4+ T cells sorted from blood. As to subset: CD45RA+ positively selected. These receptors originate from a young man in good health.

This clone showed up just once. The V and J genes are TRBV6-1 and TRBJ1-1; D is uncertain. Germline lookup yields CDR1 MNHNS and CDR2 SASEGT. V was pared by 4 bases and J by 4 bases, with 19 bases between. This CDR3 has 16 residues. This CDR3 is CASSAPERHGITEAFF. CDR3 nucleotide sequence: TGTGCCAGCAGTGCACCGGAGCGGCATGGGATCACTGAAGCTTTCTTT.

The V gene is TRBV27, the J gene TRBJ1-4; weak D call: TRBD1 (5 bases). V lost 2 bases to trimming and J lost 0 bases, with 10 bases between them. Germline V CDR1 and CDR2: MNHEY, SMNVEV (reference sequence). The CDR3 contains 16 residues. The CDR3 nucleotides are TGTGCCAGCAGTTTAGTATCAGGGACAACTAATGAAAAACTGTTTTTT. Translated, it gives CASSLVSGTTNEKLFF.

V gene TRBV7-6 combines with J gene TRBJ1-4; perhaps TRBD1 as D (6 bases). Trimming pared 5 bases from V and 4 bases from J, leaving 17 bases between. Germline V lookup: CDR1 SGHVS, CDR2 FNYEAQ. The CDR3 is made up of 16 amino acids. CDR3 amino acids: CASSERTEGVNEKLFF. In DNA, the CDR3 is TGTGCCAGCAGCGAGAGGACAGAAGGCGTTAATGAAAAACTGTTTTTT. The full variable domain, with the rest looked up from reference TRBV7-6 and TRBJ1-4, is GAGVSQSPRYKVTKRGQDVALRCDPISGHVSLYWYRQALGQGPEFLTYFNYEAQQDKSGLPNDRFSAERPEGSISTLTIQRTEQRDSAMYRCASSERTEGVNEKLFFGSGTQLSVL.

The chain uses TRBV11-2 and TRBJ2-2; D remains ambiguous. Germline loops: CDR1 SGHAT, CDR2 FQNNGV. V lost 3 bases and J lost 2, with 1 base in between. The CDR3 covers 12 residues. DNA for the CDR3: TGTGCCAGCAGCTTTAACACCGGGGAGCTGTTTTTT. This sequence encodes CASSFNTGELFF.

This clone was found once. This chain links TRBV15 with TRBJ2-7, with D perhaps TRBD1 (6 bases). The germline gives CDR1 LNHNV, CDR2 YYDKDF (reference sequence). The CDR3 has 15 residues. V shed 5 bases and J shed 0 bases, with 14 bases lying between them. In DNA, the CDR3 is TGTGCCACCAGCTTAAGCCGGGACACCTCCTACGAGCAGTACTTC. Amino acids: CATSLSRDTSYEQYF.

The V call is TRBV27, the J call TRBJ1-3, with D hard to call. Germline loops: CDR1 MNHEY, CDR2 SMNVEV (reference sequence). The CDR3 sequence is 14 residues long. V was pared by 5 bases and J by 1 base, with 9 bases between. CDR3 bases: TGTGCCAGCAGTCCCACGATATCTGGAAACACCATATATTTT. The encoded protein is CASSPTISGNTIYF.

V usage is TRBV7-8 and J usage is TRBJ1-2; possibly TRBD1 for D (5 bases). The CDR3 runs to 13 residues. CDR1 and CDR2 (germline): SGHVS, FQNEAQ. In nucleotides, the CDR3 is TGTGTCACGGGGGACCTCCGGCGTGGTGGCTACACCTTC. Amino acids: CVTGDLRRGGYTF.

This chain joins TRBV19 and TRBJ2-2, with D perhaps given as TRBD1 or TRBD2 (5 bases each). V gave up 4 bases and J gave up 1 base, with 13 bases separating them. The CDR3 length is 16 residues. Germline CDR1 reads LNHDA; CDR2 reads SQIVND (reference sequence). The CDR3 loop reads CASSRGPLMNTGELFF. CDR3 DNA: TGTGCCAGTAGTAGGGGACCGCTAATGAACACCGGGGAGCTGTTTTTT.

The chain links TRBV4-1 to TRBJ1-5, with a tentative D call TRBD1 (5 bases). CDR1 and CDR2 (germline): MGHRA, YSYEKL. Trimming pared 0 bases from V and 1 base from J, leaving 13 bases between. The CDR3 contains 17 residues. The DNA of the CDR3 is TGCGCCAGCAGCCAAGATTTAGGGACCGGAAGCAATCAGCCCCAGCATTTT. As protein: CASSQDLGTGSNQPQHF.

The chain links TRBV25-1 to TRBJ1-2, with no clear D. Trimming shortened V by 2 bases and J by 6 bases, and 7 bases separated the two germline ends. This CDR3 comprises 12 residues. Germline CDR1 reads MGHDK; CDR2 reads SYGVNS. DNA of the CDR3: TGTGCCAGCAGTGAAGGGCAGCATGGCTACACCTTC. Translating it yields CASSEGQHGYTF.

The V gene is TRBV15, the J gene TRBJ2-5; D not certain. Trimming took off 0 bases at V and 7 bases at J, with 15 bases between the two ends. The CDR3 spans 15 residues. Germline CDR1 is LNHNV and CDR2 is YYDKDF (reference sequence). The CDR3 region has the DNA TGTGCCACCAGCAGAGATCATGGGGTTACTGGGACCCAGTACTTC. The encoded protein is CATSRDHGVTGTQYF.

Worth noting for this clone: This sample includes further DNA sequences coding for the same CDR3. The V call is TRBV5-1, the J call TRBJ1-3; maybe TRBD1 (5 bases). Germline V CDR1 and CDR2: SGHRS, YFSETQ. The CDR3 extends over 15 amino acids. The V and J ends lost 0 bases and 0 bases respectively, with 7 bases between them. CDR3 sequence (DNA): TGCGCCAGCAGCTTGGCAGGGCTCTCTGGAAACACCATATATTTT. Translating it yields CASSLAGLSGNTIYF.

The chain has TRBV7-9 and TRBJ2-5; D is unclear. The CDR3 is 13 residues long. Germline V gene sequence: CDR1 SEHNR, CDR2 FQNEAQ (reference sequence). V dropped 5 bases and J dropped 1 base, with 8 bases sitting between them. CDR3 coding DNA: TGTGCCAGCAGCACAAGGTCCCAAGAGACCCAGTACTTC. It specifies CASSTRSQETQYF.

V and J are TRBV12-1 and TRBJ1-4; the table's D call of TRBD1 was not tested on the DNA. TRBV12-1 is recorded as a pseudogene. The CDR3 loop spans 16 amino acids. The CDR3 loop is CASSSGQPGRDGKLFF. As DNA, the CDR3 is TGTGCCAGCAGCTCCGGACAGCCGGGGAGAGACGGAAAACTGTTTTTT.